Each of the 30 T cell receptor beta chains below was sequenced from the same sample in a study of blood T cell repertoires in COVID-19. Here immunoSEQ multiplex PCR was the method, and the copy in TCRdb shows in-frame clones only, minus some. The sample comprises roughly 87,000 clones, more than 75% of which are singletons, and 20% to 30% rests with the top ten. The specimen sequenced was peripheral blood. The source of these receptors is a human donor in a cohort sampled during active COVID-19.

V is TRBV28 and J is TRBJ2-5; 7 positions match TRBD2. V shed 1 base, J shed 3 bases, and the junction held 5 bases outside the gene matches. The CDR3 contains 15 residues. Looked up from germline, CDR1 is MDHEN and CDR2 is SYDVKM. CDR3 nucleotide sequence: TGTGCCAGCAGTTTATCGGGACGGGAGGAAGAGACCCAGTACTTC. Translated: CASSLSGREEETQYF.

The chain recombines TRBV10-3 with TRBJ1-1, with TRBD1 identical over 7 bases. V was clipped by 10 bases and J by 5 bases; unmatched bases: 10. The CDR3 is 13 amino acids. Germline loops: CDR1 ENHRY, CDR2 SYGVKD. The CDR3 DNA is TGTGCCACCTCACTCGACAGGGAGACTGAAGCTTTCTTT. Translating gives CATSLDRETEAFF.

The chain uses TRBV5-4 and TRBJ2-1; D might be TRBD1 (7 bases). The V gene lost 4 bases and the J gene lost 4 bases, with 21 bases spanning the gap. The CDR3 has 17 residues. CDR1 is SGHNT, CDR2 YYREEE, per germline (reference sequence). CDR3 loop: CASSPDGRGVPYNEQFF. CDR3 DNA: TGTGCCAGCAGCCCGGACGGCAGGGGGGTTCCATACAATGAGCAGTTCTTC.

The genes are TRBV30 and TRBJ2-3; 11 bases align to TRBD2. The CDR3 has 14 residues. Germline V gene lookup returns CDR1 GTSNPN and CDR2 SVGIG (reference sequence). J was trimmed by 5 bases and V by 4 bases; bases with no gene match: 5. CDR3 in DNA: TGTGCCTGGACACTCGGACTAGCGGGAGATACGCAGTATTTT. Translation: CAWTLGLAGDTQYF.

The CDR3 spells CASSPSSGGYIQYF. CDR3 bases: TGTGCCAGCAGCCCCTCCAGCGGGGGTTACATTCAGTACTTC. This chain joins TRBV7-2 and TRBJ2-4; 8 bases align to TRBD2. CDR1 and CDR2 (germline): SGHTA, FQGNSA. The trim removed 5 bases at V and 8 bases at J, leaving 8 bases unmatched. CDR3 length: 14 residues.

This chain joins TRBV6-5 and TRBJ2-7, with TRBD1 matching 7 bases. Germline loops: CDR1 MNHEY, CDR2 SVGAGI. This CDR3 spans 15 amino acids. V shed 2 bases and J 3 bases; nucleotides not matched to a gene: 7. For the CDR3, the DNA is TGTGCCAGCAGTTACACCTCGGGACAGAACTACGAGCAGTACTTC. This codes for CASSYTSGQNYEQYF.

This chain links TRBV19 with TRBJ1-5, with 10 bases that match TRBD1. After removal of 6 bases from V and 6 bases from J, the junction contained 11 bases not matched to a gene. From germline, CDR1 is LNHDA and CDR2 SQIVND (reference sequence). The CDR3 covers 16 residues. The DNA of the CDR3 is TGTGCCAGTAGAACAGGAACGGGACAGGGGATTCAGCCCCAGCATTTT. This sequence encodes CASRTGTGQGIQPQHF. The complete variable domain, with remaining parts taken from reference TRBV19 and TRBJ1-5, reads DGGITQSPKYLFRKEGQNVTLSCEQNLNHDAMYWYRQDPGQGLRLIYYSQIVNDFQKGDIAEGYSVSREKKESFPLTVTSAQKNPTAFYLCASRTGTGQGIQPQHFGDGTRLSIL.

The chain couples TRBV19 to TRBJ2-3; 11 bases align to TRBD1. Germline V CDR1 and CDR2: LNHDA, SQIVND (reference sequence). The CDR3 has 15 amino acids. Germline trimming cut 8 bases from V and 6 bases from J; bases unmatched to any gene: 10. The CDR3 loop reads CASSIGQGAVDTQYF. The CDR3 region has the DNA TGTGCCAGTTCAATCGGACAGGGGGCGGTGGATACGCAGTATTTT.

The gene calls are TRBV9 and TRBJ2-3, with 10 bases matching TRBD1. After removal of 1 base from V and 5 bases from J, the junction contained 10 bases not matched to a gene. CDR1 and CDR2 (germline): SGDLS, YYNGEE. The CDR3 loop spans 17 amino acids. The DNA for the CDR3 is TGTGCCAGCAGCGTACTCTACGGACAGGGGGAGGAAGATACGCAGTATTTT. The encoded protein is CASSVLYGQGEEDTQYF.

The chain joins TRBV5-1 to TRBJ2-3; 11 positions agree with TRBD2. The CDR3 covers 16 residues. With 4 bases clipped from V and 8 bases from J, the junction kept 12 bases outside the gene matches. Germline V gene lookup returns CDR1 SGHRS and CDR2 YFSETQ. CDR3 coding DNA: TGCGCCAGCAGCGGCCTGACTAGCGGGGCGGGGGGTACGCAGTATTTT. Translated, it gives CASSGLTSGAGGTQYF.

The V call is TRBV5-6, the J call TRBJ1-2; 9 positions match TRBD1. Germline trimming cut 4 bases from V and 4 bases from J; bases unmatched to any gene: 5. This CDR3 comprises 14 residues. Germline V lookup: CDR1 SGHDT, CDR2 YYEEEE. The CDR3 DNA follows: TGTGCCAGCAGCGGGACAGGGTTAAGCTATGGCTACACCTTC. It encodes CASSGTGLSYGYTF.

The V and J genes are TRBV9 and TRBJ2-2; TRBD2 aligns across 8 bases. With 6 bases clipped from V and 2 bases from J, the junction kept 9 bases outside the gene matches. The CDR3 sequence is 16 residues long. The V gene's germline CDR1 is SGDLS and CDR2 YYNGEE. Written as DNA, the CDR3 is TGTGCCAGCAACGTCCTGGCGGGGGGTAACACCGGGGAGCTGTTTTTT. Its protein product is CASNVLAGGNTGELFF.

This chain connects TRBV24-1 to TRBJ2-1, with D perhaps matching TRBD2 (6 bases). V gave up 0 bases and J gave up 3 bases, with 8 bases separating them. In germline, CDR1 is KGHDR, CDR2 SFDVKD. The CDR3 consists of 15 residues. For the CDR3, the DNA is TGTGCCACCAGTGATTTGGGCGGGGTCTACAATGAGCAGTTCTTC. This gives the protein CATSDLGGVYNEQFF.

The chain links TRBV7-6 to TRBJ1-5; D unresolved. V gave up 5 bases and J gave up 3 bases, with 5 bases separating them. Germline assignment: CDR1 SGHVS and CDR2 FNYEAQ. The CDR3 consists of 12 residues. CDR3 sequence: CASSAPNQPQHF. The CDR3 bases are TGTGCCAGCAGCGCGCCCAATCAGCCCCAGCATTTT.

V gene TRBV19 combines with J gene TRBJ2-3; TRBD1 aligns across 7 bases. The CDR3 sequence is 16 residues long. The V gene's germline CDR1 is LNHDA and CDR2 SQIVND (reference sequence). The V segment lost 4 bases and the J segment 7 bases; nucleotides outside the gene matches: 14. Here the CDR3 DNA reads TGTGCCAGTAGTAAGGGAGCCACAGGGGCTGTATATACGCAGTATTTT. It translates to CASSKGATGAVYTQYF.

In its sample, this clone was seen once. V gene TRBV3-1 (or the pseudogene TRBV3-2) combines with J gene TRBJ2-3, with a weak D call TRBD2 (5 bases). The CDR3 runs 14 residues. Germline V gives CDR1 LGHDT, CDR2 YNNKEL (reference sequence). With 1 base removed from V and 0 bases from J, the gap between germline ends came to 5 bases. The CDR3 DNA reads as TGTGCCAGCAGCCAAGGGACTAGCACAGATACGCAGTATTTT. Protein: CASSQGTSTDTQYF.

This chain links TRBV9 with TRBJ2-7; the D gene is possibly TRBD1 (5 bases). The CDR3 runs 14 residues. V lost 0 bases to trimming and J lost 2 bases, with 9 bases between them. The V gene's germline CDR1 is SGDLS and CDR2 YYNGEE. The CDR3 DNA sequence: TGTGCCAGCAGCGTAGGGGTAGGGGCCTACGAGCAGTACTTC. Amino acids: CASSVGVGAYEQYF.

The rearrangement joins TRBV6-5 to TRBJ2-7; D unclear. The CDR3 length is 14 residues. CDR1 MNHEY and CDR2 SVGAGI come from the germline V gene. The V gene lost 2 bases and the J gene lost 3 bases, with 11 bases spanning the gap. The CDR3 spells CASSYASPGYEQYF. The CDR3 nucleotides are TGTGCCAGCAGTTACGCAAGCCCCGGCTACGAGCAGTACTTC.

The V and J genes are TRBV6-5 and TRBJ1-2; D is unresolved. Germline lookup yields CDR1 MNHEY and CDR2 SVGAGI. V lost 7 bases and J 2 bases, leaving 14 bases between the germline ends. The CDR3 is 14 residues long. This chain's CDR3 is CASTGGGENYGYTF. The CDR3 bases are TGTGCCAGCACCGGAGGAGGAGAAAACTATGGCTACACCTTC.

The rearrangement uses TRBV11-2 and TRBJ2-2; 7 bases line up with TRBD2. The J segment lost 0 bases and the V segment lost 5 bases, leaving 3 bases of the junction unmatched. This CDR3 spans 15 amino acids. Germline V CDR1 and CDR2: SGHAT, FQNNGV. CDR3 sequence: CASSRGLANTGELFF. In DNA, the CDR3 is TGTGCCAGCAGCCGCGGACTAGCGAACACCGGGGAGCTGTTTTTT. The variable domain in full, with the rest retrieved from reference TRBV11-2 and TRBJ2-2, is EAGVAQSPRYKIIEKRQSVAFWCNPISGHATLYWYQQILGQGPKLLIQFQNNGVVDDSQLPKDRFSAERLKGVDSTLKIQPAKLEDSAVYLCASSRGLANTGELFFGEGSRLTVL.

The genes are TRBV28 and TRBJ2-5; 11 bases are a match to TRBD2. V lost 5 bases and J lost 3; bases outside the gene matches: 8. The CDR3 consists of 16 residues. Germline CDR1 MDHEN, CDR2 SYDVKM. The CDR3 nucleotides are TGTGCCAGCAGTCACCACGGGACTAGCGGAAAAGAGACCCAGTACTTC. This encodes CASSHHGTSGKETQYF.

The chain is built from TRBV19 and TRBJ2-3, with 7 bases aligning to TRBD2. This CDR3 region has 17 residues. J gave up 5 bases and V 1 base, and 12 bases lay outside the gene matches. The germline gives CDR1 LNHDA, CDR2 SQIVND (reference sequence). For the CDR3, the DNA is TGTGCCAGTAGTATAGCCCTCAGCGGGGATAATAGAGATACGCAGTATTTT. Translating it yields CASSIALSGDNRDTQYF.

V usage is TRBV7-6 and J usage is TRBJ2-5, with D maybe TRBD2 (5 bases). The CDR3 loop spans 14 amino acids. Germline V CDR1 and CDR2: SGHVS, FNYEAQ. Trimming took 0 bases from V and 3 from J, leaving 8 bases between them. The CDR3 bases are TGTGCCAGCAGCTTAGCGGGGAGTAAAGAGACCCAGTACTTC. Translating gives CASSLAGSKETQYF.

The rearrangement uses TRBV4-3 and TRBJ2-7; D is possibly TRBD2 (6 bases). CDR3 length: 16 amino acids. Germline V gene lookup returns CDR1 LGHNA and CDR2 YSLEER. V lost 1 base to trimming and J lost 3 bases, with 16 bases between them. CDR3 amino acids: CASSQVFPGLHYEQYF. The CDR3 DNA reads TGCGCCAGCAGCCAAGTTTTCCCGGGACTCCACTACGAGCAGTACTTC.

The chain carries TRBV7-9 and TRBJ1-1; possibly TRBD1 for D (5 bases). The V end was cut by 1 base, the J end by 3 bases, with 12 bases between. The CDR3 spans 15 residues. Germline CDR1 and CDR2: SEHNR and FQNEAQ (reference sequence). CDR3 protein: CASSLEAGGDTEAFF. CDR3 bases: TGTGCCAGCAGCTTAGAGGCAGGAGGGGACACTGAAGCTTTCTTT.

This clone was seen a handful of times. The J gene is TRBJ2-5, the V gene TRBV13; 8 bases line up with TRBD2. Germline V gene data show CDR1 as PRHDT and CDR2 as FYEKMQ (reference sequence). CDR3 size: 17 residues. V trimming: 2 bases; J trimming: 2 bases; junction bases outside the gene matches: 10. This CDR3 reads CASSLRASGRIQETQYF. The CDR3 DNA reads TGTGCCAGCAGCTTAAGGGCTAGCGGGCGTATTCAAGAGACCCAGTACTTC.

The rearrangement joins TRBV15 to TRBJ2-1, with 11 bases aligning to TRBD2. From germline, CDR1 is LNHNV and CDR2 YYDKDF (reference sequence). The CDR3 contains 17 residues. Losses at the gene ends were 7 bases for V and 2 bases for J; bases not matched to a gene: 10. The DNA for the CDR3 is TGTGCCACCACCGCAGGGGGTAGCGGGAGGGCCTACAATGAGCAGTTCTTC. It is translated as CATTAGGSGRAYNEQFF.

This chain uses TRBV7-2 with TRBJ2-1; a weak D match, TRBD1 (6 bases). The CDR3 extends over 14 amino acids. Germline CDR1 SGHTA, CDR2 FQGNSA. The germline V and J ends were trimmed by 2 bases and 8 bases, with 13 bases remaining between them. CDR3 region: CASSLSDQGYEQFF. The CDR3 nucleotides are TGTGCCAGCAGCTTATCAGATCAGGGGTATGAGCAGTTCTTC. Filled out from reference TRBV7-2 and TRBJ2-1, the complete variable domain reads GAGVSQSPSNKVTEKGKDVELRCDPISGHTALYWYRQSLGQGLEFLIYFQGNSAPDKSGLPSDRFSAERTGGSVSTLTIQRTQQEDSAVYLCASSLSDQGYEQFFGPGTRLTVL.

The V gene is TRBV30, the J gene TRBJ2-5; unclear D gene. V lost 0 bases and J lost 2, with 7 bases in between. Germline CDR1 and CDR2: GTSNPN and SVGIG (reference sequence). This CDR3 region has 13 residues. The CDR3 nucleotides read TGTGCCTGGAGTGTGTTATTTCAAGAGACCCAGTACTTC. Translating gives CAWSVLFQETQYF.

The chain carries TRBV25-1 and TRBJ2-1; possibly TRBD1 for D (5 bases). CDR1 and CDR2 from the germline V gene are MGHDK and SYGVNS. The CDR3 consists of 15 residues. V lost 2 bases to trimming and J lost 9 bases, with 17 bases between them. Here the CDR3 DNA reads TGTGCCAGCAGTGAACAGGCAGCAGGGTCAAGTGAGCAGTTCTTC. This encodes CASSEQAAGSSEQFF. Looking up the rest from reference TRBV25-1 and TRBJ2-1 gives the full variable domain: EADIYQTPRYLVIGTGKKITLECSQTMGHDKMYWYQQDPGMELHLIHYSYGVNSTEKGDLSSESTVSRIRTEHFPLTLESARPSHTSQYLCASSEQAAGSSEQFFGPGTRLTVL.